These 8 T cell receptor beta chains originate from one sample sequenced in a study of OX40 agonist ivuxolimab in advanced cancers. Using immunoSEQ multiplex PCR, the repertoire was profiled, and TCRdb retains in-frame clones only, with some absent. The repertoire includes 50,000 to 70,000 clones, around 89% of them detected once, and 13% to 15% sits in the top ten. Sequencing used CD4+ or CD8+ T cells sorted from blood, obtained in a trial of the OX40 agonist ivuxolimab. Receptors were obtained from an adult with an advanced solid tumor such as melanoma, head and neck, liver or kidney cancer.

The chain couples TRBV29-1 to TRBJ1-1, with 7 bases aligning to TRBD1. Germline V CDR1 and CDR2: SQVTM, ANQGSEA. V lost 4 bases to trimming and J lost 8 bases; unmatched junction nucleotides: 10. The CDR3 extends over 13 amino acids. In DNA form, the CDR3 reads TGCAGCGTTGTTGGGACAGCAAATTACGAAGCTTTCTTT. This translates into CSVVGTANYEAFF.

The V gene is TRBV19, the J gene TRBJ2-3, with D possibly being TRBD1 or TRBD2 (5 bases each). V lost 3 bases and J lost 3, with 16 bases in between. Germline CDR1 is LNHDA and CDR2 is SQIVND (reference sequence). The CDR3 spans 16 residues. The CDR3 reads CASSMDFGGATDTQYF. DNA for the CDR3: TGTGCCAGTAGTATGGACTTTGGTGGGGCTACAGATACGCAGTATTTT.

This sequence joins TRBV5-6 and TRBJ2-7; 9 nucleotides match TRBD1. With 4 bases clipped from V and 4 bases from J, the junction kept 9 bases outside the gene matches. This CDR3 spans 15 amino acids. CDR1 SGHDT and CDR2 YYEEEE come from the germline V gene. The CDR3 DNA is TGTGCCAGCAGCGCGATCGGGACAGGGTATTACGAGCAGTACTTC. Its translation is CASSAIGTGYYEQYF.

This clone was seen once. The chain couples TRBV6-5 to TRBJ2-5, with D possibly being TRBD2 (6 bases). Germline CDR1 reads MNHEY; CDR2 reads SVGAGI. This CDR3 has 15 residues. V shed 0 bases and J shed 5 bases, with 13 bases lying between them. The CDR3 loop is CASSYSPGEGETQYF. As DNA, the CDR3 is TGTGCCAGCAGTTACTCCCCGGGAGAGGGGGAGACCCAGTACTTC.

Sample share makes this clone medium-sized. CDR3 sequence: CASSVVGSGPYNEQFF. The DNA for the CDR3 is TGTGCCAGCAGCGTAGTGGGTAGCGGTCCCTACAATGAGCAGTTCTTC. The chain links TRBV9 to TRBJ2-1; TRBD2 is a possible D gene (6 bases). The germline gives CDR1 SGDLS, CDR2 YYNGEE. There are 16 residues in the CDR3. Trimming pared 0 bases from V and 2 bases from J, leaving 12 bases between. The full variable domain, in which reference TRBV9 and TRBJ2-1 provide the parts outside the CDR3, is DSGVTQTPKHLITATGQRVTLRCSPRSGDLSVYWYQQSLDQGLQFLIQYYNGEERAKGNILERFSAQQFPDLHSELNLSSLELGDSALYFCASSVVGSGPYNEQFFGPGTRLTVL.

V usage is TRBV27 and J usage is TRBJ2-1; TRBD2 is a possible D gene (5 bases). Trimming left V 3 bases short and J 2 bases short, with 11 bases between. CDR1 and CDR2 from the germline V gene are MNHEY and SMNVEV (reference sequence). This CDR3 is 15 amino acids long. The DNA of the CDR3 is TGTGCCAGCAGTTTTGGGAGAATTGCCTACAATGAGCAGTTCTTC. This sequence encodes CASSFGRIAYNEQFF.

The chain carries TRBV19 and TRBJ1-1, with TRBD1 as a possible D gene (6 bases). The CDR3 length is 13 residues. V lost 4 bases and J lost 1, with 7 bases in between. Germline lookup yields CDR1 LNHDA and CDR2 SQIVND (reference sequence). The CDR3 reads CASSTRGNTEAFF. DNA for the CDR3: TGTGCCAGTAGTACCAGGGGGAACACTGAAGCTTTCTTT.

This CDR3 is CASSPGTVTYEQYF. The DNA for the CDR3 is TGTGCCAGCTCACCTGGGACGGTTACCTACGAGCAGTACTTC. This chain connects TRBV18 to TRBJ2-7; D is perhaps TRBD1 or TRBD2 (5 bases each). Germline values: CDR1 KGHSH, CDR2 LQKENI. V lost 3 bases, J lost 2 bases, and 11 bases lay in between. The CDR3 contains 14 residues. Filled out from reference TRBV18 and TRBJ2-7, the complete variable domain reads NAGVMQNPRHLVRRRGQEARLRCSPMKGHSHVYWYRQLPEEGLKFMVYLQKENIIDESGMPKERFSAEFPKEGPSILRIQQVVRGDSAAYFCASSPGTVTYEQYFGPGTRLTVT.